These 2 T cell receptor beta chains were sequenced from one sample in a study of blood T cell repertoires in COVID-19. Sequencing used immunoSEQ multiplex PCR; TCRdb keeps in-frame clones, though not all of them. In the table there are 50,000 to 70,000 clones, 75% to 95% of which are singletons. Sequencing was performed on peripheral blood. These receptors came from a woman older than 75 with active COVID-19.

This chain links TRBV7-2 with TRBJ1-1; 7 bases agree with TRBD1. This CDR3 has 15 residues. Trimming cost V 5 bases and J 0 bases; bases outside gene matches: 6. Germline V lookup: CDR1 SGHTA, CDR2 FQGNSA. As DNA, the CDR3 is TGTGCCAGCAGCCCCTCGGGACAGCTGAACACTGAAGCTTTCTTT. It specifies CASSPSGQLNTEAFF.

J is TRBJ1-5 and V is TRBV28; 8 bases map to TRBD1. Germline values: CDR1 MDHEN, CDR2 SYDVKM. J gave up 7 bases and V 6 bases, and 11 bases lay outside the gene matches. The CDR3 is made up of 15 amino acids. In DNA, the CDR3 is TGTGCCAGCAGGTCCGGACAGGGTGGAAGGCAGCCCCAGCATTTT. This encodes CASRSGQGGRQPQHF.